A selection of T cell receptor beta chains follows, all from one sample in a study of early T cells in non-severe SARS-CoV-2 infection. From the 5' RACE reads, TCRdb called clonotypes with MiXCR, one entry per CDR3 protein. The sample has 70,000 to 85,000 distinct CDR3 sequences, approximately 12% seen once. Sequences were derived from whole blood, sampled at baseline. The receptor source for this set is an adult who was a healthcare worker with PCR-confirmed SARS-CoV-2 infection or an uninfected control (not recorded which). The donor label of this sample is uncertain. Both conserved end residues are part of each CDR3. A D gene is named only where the DNA matches it firmly. Rows may omit the clone size; those that give it use once, few, many or a size class.

cdr3_length	v_call	d_call	j_call	clone_size	cdr3_nt	cdr3_aa
14	TRBV9	-	TRBJ1-5	few	TGTGCCAGCAGCGTAGGTCCTGGTAATCAGCCCCAGCATTTT	CASSVGPGNQPQHF
20	TRBV12-3/TRBV12-4	TRBD2	TRBJ2-5	few	TGTGCCAGCAGTAAACCGACCCTGCTAGCGGGGGGGGCCTCGGAGAAGACCCAGTACTTC	CASSKPTLLAGGASEKTQYF
13	TRBV7-6	-	TRBJ2-7	-	TGTGCCAGCAGCTTCGGAAACTCCTACGAGCAGTACTTC	CASSFGNSYEQYF
9	TRBV11-2	-	TRBJ1-2	-	TGTGCCAGCAGTCCCGGCTACACCTTC	CASSPGYTF
17	TRBV6-2/TRBV6-3	-	TRBJ2-2	many	TGTGCCAGCAGTTACTCCCAGCCCCCGCGAGACACCGGGGAGCTGTTTTTT	CASSYSQPPRDTGELFF
15	TRBV6-1	TRBD1	TRBJ2-2	-	TGTGCCAGCAGTGAACGGGACAGGACCACCGGGGAGCTGTTTTTT	CASSERDRTTGELFF
15	TRBV18	TRBD1	TRBJ1-2	few	TGTGCCAGCTCACATGGACAGGGGCGAAACTATGGCTACACCTTC	CASSHGQGRNYGYTF
15	TRBV4-3	-	TRBJ1-6	many	TGCGCCAGCAGCCAAGATTGGCACCTTAATTCACCCCTCCACTTT	CASSQDWHLNSPLHF
13	TRBV24-1	-	TRBJ2-5	few	TGTGCCACCAGTGATCCCTCTATCCGGACCCAGTACTTC	CATSDPSIRTQYF
16	TRBV28	TRBD2	TRBJ2-1	-	TGTGCCAGCAGTTTCCCACTAGCGGGAGTTGACAATGAGCAGTTCTTC	CASSFPLAGVDNEQFF
14	TRBV20-1	-	TRBJ2-6	few	TGCAGTGCTAGAGTGGCCTCTGGGGCCAACGTCCTGACTTTC	CSARVASGANVLTF
12	TRBV7-2	-	TRBJ2-5	-	TGTGCCAGCAGCTTCCTAGTGGAGACCCAGTACTTC	CASSFLVETQYF
13	TRBV5-1	-	TRBJ2-7	-	TGCGCCACTCGGTCCCTGCCGAAAAGCGAGCAGTACTTC	CATRSLPKSEQYF
16	TRBV27	-	TRBJ1-2	-	TGTGCCAGCAGTTTATCTCCCACTGGGGCCAACTATGGCTACACCTTC	CASSLSPTGANYGYTF
16	TRBV10-1	-	TRBJ2-1	-	TGCGCCAGCAGTGAGTCACCGGACCCCCCTTACAATGAGCAGTTCTTC	CASSESPDPPYNEQFF
14	TRBV12-3/TRBV12-4	TRBD2	TRBJ2-3	many	TGTGCCAGCAGCCTAGCGGGAGGATCAGATACGCAGTATTTT	CASSLAGGSDTQYF
13	TRBV6-4	TRBD1	TRBJ1-2	-	TGTGCCAGCAGTGGAAACAGGGGGCTTGGCTACACCTTC	CASSGNRGLGYTF
17	TRBV3-1	TRBD2	TRBJ2-1	few	TGTGCCAGCAGCCAAGATCCATCGTCGGGAGGGTCTTATGAGCAGTTCTTC	CASSQDPSSGGSYEQFF